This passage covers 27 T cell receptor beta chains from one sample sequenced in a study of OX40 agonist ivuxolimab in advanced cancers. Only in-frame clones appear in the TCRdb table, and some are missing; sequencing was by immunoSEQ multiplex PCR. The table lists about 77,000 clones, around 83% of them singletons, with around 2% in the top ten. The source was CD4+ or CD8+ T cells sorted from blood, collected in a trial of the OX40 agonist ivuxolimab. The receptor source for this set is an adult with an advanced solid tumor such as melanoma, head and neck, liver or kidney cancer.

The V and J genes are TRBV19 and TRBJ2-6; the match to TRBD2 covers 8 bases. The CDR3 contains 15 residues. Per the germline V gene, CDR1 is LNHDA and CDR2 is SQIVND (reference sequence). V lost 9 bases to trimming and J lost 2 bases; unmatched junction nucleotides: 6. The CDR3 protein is CASHPGGPGANVLTF. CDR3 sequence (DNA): TGTGCCAGCCACCCGGGGGGGCCTGGGGCCAACGTCCTGACTTTC.

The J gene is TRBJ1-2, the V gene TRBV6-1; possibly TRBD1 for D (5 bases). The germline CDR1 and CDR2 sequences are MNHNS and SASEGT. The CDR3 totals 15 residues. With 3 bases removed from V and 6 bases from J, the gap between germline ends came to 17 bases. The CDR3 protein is CASSEPGGPFDGYTF. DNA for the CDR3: TGTGCCAGCAGTGAGCCGGGGGGACCCTTCGATGGCTACACCTTC.

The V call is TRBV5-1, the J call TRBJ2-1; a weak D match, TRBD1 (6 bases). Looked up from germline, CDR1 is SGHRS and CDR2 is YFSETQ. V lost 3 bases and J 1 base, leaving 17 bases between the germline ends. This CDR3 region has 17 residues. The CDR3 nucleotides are TGCGCCAGCAGCTACATCTCAGCGACAGGTTCCTACAATGAGCAGTTCTTC. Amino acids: CASSYISATGSYNEQFF.

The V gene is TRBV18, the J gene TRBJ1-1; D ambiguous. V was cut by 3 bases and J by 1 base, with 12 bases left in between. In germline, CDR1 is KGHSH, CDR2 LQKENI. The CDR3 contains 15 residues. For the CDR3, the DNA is TGTGCCAGCTCACCTTGGCAGTCGGGGAACACTGAAGCTTTCTTT. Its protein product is CASSPWQSGNTEAFF.

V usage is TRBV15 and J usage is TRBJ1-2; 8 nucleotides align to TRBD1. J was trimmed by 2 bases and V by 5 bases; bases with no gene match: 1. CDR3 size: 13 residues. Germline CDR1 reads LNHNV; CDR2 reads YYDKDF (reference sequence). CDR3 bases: TGTGCCACCAGCGGGACAGGCAACTATGGCTACACCTTC. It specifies CATSGTGNYGYTF.

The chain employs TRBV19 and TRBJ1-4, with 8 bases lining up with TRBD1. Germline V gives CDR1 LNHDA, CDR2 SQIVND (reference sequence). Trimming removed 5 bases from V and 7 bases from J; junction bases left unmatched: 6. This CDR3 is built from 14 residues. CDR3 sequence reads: CASSARGPGEKLFF. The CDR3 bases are TGTGCCAGTAGTGCCAGGGGGCCCGGTGAAAAACTGTTTTTT.

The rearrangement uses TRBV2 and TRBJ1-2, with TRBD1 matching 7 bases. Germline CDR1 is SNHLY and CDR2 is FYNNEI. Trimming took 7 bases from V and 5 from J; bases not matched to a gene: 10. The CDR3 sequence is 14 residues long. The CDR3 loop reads CASTLDRANYGYTF. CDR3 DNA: TGTGCCAGCACCCTCGACAGGGCCAATTATGGCTACACCTTC. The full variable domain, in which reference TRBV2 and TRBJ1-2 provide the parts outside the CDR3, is EPEVTQTPSHQVTQMGQEVILRCVPISNHLYFYWYRQILGQKVEFLVSFYNNEISEKSEIFDDQFSVERPDGSNFTLKIRSTKLEDSAMYFCASTLDRANYGYTFGSGTRLTVV.

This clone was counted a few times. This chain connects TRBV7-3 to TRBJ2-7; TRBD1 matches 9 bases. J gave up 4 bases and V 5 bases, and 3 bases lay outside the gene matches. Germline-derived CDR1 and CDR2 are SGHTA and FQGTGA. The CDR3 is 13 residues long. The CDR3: CASSQDRGYEQYF. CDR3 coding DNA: TGTGCCAGCAGCCAGGACAGGGGATACGAGCAGTACTTC. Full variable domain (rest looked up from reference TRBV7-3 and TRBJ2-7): GAGVSQTPSNKVTEKGKYVELRCDPISGHTALYWYRQSLGQGPEFLIYFQGTGAADDSGLPNDRFFAVRPEGSVSTLKIQRTERGDSAVYLCASSQDRGYEQYFGPGTRLTVT.

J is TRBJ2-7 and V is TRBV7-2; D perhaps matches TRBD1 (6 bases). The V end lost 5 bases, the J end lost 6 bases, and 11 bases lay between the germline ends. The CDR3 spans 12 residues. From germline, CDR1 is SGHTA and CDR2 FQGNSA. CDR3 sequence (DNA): TGTGCCAGCAGCCCACCAGGGGCCGAGCAGTACTTC. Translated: CASSPPGAEQYF. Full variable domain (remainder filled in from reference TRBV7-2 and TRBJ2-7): GAGVSQSPSNKVTEKGKDVELRCDPISGHTALYWYRQSLGQGLEFLIYFQGNSAPDKSGLPSDRFSAERTGGSVSTLTIQRTQQEDSAVYLCASSPPGAEQYFGPGTRLTVT.

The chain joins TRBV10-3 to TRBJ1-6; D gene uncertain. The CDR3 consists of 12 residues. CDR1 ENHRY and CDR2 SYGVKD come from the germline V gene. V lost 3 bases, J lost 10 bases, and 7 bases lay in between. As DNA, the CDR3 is TGTGCCATCAGTGACGCGAAATCACCCCTCCACTTT. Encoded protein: CAISDAKSPLHF.

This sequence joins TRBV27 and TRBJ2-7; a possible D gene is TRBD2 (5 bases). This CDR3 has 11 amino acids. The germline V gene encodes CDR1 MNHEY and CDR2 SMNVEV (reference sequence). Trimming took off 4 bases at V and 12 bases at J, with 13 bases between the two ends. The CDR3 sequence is CASSSGKVLYF. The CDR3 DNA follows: TGTGCCAGCAGTTCGGGAAAGGTGCTGTACTTC.

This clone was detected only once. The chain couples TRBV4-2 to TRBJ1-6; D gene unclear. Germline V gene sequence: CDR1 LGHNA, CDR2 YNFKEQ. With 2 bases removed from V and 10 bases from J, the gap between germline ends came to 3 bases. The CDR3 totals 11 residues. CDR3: CASSQRSPLHF. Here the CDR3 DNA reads TGTGCCAGCAGCCAAAGATCACCCCTCCACTTT.

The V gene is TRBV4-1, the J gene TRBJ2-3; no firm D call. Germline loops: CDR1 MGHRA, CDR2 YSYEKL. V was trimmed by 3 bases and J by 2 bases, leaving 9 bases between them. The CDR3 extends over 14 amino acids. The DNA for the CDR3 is TGCGCCAGCAGCCAGGACGGAACCACAGATACGCAGTATTTT. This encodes CASSQDGTTDTQYF.

CDR3 nucleotide sequence: TGTGCCTGGGCTAGCGGGAAATACAATGAGCAGTTCTTC. It is translated as CAWASGKYNEQFF. The chain links TRBV30 to TRBJ2-1; 9 nucleotides agree with TRBD2. Looked up from germline, CDR1 is GTSNPN and CDR2 is SVGIG (reference sequence). The CDR3 is 13 residues long. With V trimmed by 5 bases and J by 4 bases, 3 bases remained unmatched.

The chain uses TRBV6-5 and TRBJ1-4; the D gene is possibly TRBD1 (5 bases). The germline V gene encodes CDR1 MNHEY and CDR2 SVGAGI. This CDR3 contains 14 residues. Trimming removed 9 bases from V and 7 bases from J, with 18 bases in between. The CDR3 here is CASRDYRSAEKLFF. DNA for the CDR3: TGTGCCAGTCGTGATTACAGGTCGGCTGAAAAACTGTTTTTT.

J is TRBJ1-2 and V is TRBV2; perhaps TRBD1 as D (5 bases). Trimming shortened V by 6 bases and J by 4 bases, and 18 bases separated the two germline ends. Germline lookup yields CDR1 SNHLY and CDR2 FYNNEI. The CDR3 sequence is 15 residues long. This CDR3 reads CASSRDPSPSYGYTF. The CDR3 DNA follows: TGTGCCAGCAGCCGGGACCCTTCCCCGTCCTATGGCTACACCTTC.

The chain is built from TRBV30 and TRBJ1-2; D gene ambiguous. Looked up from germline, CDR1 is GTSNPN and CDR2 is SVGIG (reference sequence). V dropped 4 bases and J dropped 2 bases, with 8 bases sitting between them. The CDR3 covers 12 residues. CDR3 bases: TGTGCCTGGAAGAACCAGAACTATGGCTACACCTTC. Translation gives CAWKNQNYGYTF.

The CDR3 sequence: CASRSTGVRSETQYF. DNA of the CDR3: TGTGCCAGCAGAAGTACAGGGGTACGTTCTGAGACCCAGTACTTC. The V call is TRBV6-6, the J call TRBJ2-5; 7 bases line up with TRBD1. CDR3 length: 15 amino acids. Germline CDR1 and CDR2: MNHNY and SVGAGI (reference sequence). V shed 6 bases, J shed 5 bases, and the junction held 12 bases outside the gene matches.

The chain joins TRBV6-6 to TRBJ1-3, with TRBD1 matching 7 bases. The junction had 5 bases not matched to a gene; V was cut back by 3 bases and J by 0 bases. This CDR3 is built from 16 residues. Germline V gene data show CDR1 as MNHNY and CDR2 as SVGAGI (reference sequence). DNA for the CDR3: TGTGCCAGCAGTTATTCCAGGGGGATCTCTGGAAACACCATATATTTT. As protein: CASSYSRGISGNTIYF.

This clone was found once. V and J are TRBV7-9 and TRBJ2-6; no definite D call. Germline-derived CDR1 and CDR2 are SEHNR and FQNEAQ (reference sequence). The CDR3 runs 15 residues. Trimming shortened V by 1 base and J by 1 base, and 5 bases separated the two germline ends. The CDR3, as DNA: TGTGCCAGCAGCTTAGGCCAATCTGGGGCCAACGTCCTGACTTTC. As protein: CASSLGQSGANVLTF.

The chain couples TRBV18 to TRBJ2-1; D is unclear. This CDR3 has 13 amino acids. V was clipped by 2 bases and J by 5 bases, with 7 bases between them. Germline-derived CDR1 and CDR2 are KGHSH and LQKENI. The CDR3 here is CASSPRDNNEQFF. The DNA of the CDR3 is TGTGCCAGCTCACCAAGAGACAACAATGAGCAGTTCTTC.

This chain's CDR3 is CASITGGKTANYGYTF. Written as DNA, the CDR3 is TGTGCCAGCATCACAGGGGGCAAGACAGCTAACTATGGCTACACCTTC. The genes are TRBV28 and TRBJ1-2, with 9 bases that match TRBD1. The V and J ends lost 7 bases and 0 bases, in that order; junction bases with no gene match: 9. The CDR3 has 16 residues. The germline V gene has CDR1 MDHEN and CDR2 SYDVKM.

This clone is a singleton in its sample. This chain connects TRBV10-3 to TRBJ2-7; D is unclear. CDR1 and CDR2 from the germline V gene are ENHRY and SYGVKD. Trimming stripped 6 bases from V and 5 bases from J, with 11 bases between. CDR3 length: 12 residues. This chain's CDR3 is CAIRGTLDEQYF. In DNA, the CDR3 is TGTGCCATCAGGGGTACTCTAGACGAGCAGTACTTC.

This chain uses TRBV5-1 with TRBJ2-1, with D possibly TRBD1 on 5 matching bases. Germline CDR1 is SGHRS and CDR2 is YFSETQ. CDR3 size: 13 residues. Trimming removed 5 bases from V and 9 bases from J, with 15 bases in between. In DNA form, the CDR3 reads TGCGCCAGCAGGCTGGGGCCTAAGGGTGAGCAGTTCTTC. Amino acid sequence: CASRLGPKGEQFF.

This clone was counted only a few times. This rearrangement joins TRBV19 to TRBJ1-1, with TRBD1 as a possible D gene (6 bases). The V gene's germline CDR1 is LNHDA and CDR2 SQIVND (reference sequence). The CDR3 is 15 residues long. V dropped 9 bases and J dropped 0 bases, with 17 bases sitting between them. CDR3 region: CASRLRDTVNTEAFF. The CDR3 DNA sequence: TGTGCCAGCCGACTCCGGGACACCGTGAACACTGAAGCTTTCTTT.

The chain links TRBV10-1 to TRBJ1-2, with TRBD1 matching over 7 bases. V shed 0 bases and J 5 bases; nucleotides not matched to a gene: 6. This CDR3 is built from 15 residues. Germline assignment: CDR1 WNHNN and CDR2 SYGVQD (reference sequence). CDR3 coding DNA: TGCGCCAGCAGTGAGTCGTACAGGGGAATATATGGCTACACCTTC. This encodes CASSESYRGIYGYTF.

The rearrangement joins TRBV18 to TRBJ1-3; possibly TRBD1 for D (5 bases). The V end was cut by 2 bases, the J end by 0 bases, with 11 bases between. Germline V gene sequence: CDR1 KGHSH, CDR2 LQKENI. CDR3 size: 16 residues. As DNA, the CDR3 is TGTGCCAGCTCACCAACCGAGACAGACTCTGGAAACACCATATATTTT. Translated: CASSPTETDSGNTIYF.